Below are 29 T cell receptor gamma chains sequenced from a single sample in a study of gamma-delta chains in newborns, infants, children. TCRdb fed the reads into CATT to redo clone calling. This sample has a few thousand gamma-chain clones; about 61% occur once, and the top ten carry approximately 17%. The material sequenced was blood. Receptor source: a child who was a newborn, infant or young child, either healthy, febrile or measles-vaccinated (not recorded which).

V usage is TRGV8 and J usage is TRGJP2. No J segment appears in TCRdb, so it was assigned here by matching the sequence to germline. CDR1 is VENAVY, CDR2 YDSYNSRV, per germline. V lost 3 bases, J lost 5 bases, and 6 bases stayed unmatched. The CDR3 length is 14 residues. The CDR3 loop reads CATWDGGSDWIKTF. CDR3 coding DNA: TGTGCCACCTGGGATGGCGGCAGTGATTGGATCAAGACGTTT.

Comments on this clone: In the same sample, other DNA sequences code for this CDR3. The CDR3 region has the DNA TGTGCCACCTGGGATAGGGGATATTATAAGAAACTCTTT. It specifies CATWDRGYYKKLF. The chain links TRGV8 to TRGJ1 or TRGJ2. TCRdb carries no J gene annotation; the J gene was assigned here by matching the DNA with germline. CDR3 length equals 13 residues. The germline V gene encodes CDR1 VENAVY and CDR2 YDSYNSRV. V dropped 0 bases and J dropped 4; count of bases not matched to a gene: 3.

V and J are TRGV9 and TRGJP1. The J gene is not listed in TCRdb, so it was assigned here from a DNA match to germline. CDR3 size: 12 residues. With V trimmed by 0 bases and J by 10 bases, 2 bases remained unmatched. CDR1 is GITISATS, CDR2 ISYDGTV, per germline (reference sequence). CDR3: CALWEVFWFKIF. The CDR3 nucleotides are TGTGCCTTGTGGGAGGTGTTTTGGTTCAAGATATTT.

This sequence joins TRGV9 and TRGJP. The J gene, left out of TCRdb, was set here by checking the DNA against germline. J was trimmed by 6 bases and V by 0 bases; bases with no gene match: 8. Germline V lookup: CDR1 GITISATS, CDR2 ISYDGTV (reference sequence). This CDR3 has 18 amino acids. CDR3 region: CALWEVLTGELGKKIKVF. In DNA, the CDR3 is TGTGCCTTGTGGGAGGTGCTGACGGGAGAGTTGGGCAAAAAAATCAAGGTATTT.

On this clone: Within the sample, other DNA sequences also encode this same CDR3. The CDR3 spells CATWDGLYYKKLF. CDR3 in DNA: TGTGCCACCTGGGATGGTCTTTATTATAAGAAACTCTTT. This chain links TRGV4 with TRGJ1 or TRGJ2. No J segment appears in TCRdb, so it was assigned here by matching the sequence to germline. V gave up 1 base and J gave up 3 bases; unmatched junction bases: 3. Per germline, CDR1 EGSTGY and CDR2 YDSYTSSV. The CDR3 has 13 amino acids.

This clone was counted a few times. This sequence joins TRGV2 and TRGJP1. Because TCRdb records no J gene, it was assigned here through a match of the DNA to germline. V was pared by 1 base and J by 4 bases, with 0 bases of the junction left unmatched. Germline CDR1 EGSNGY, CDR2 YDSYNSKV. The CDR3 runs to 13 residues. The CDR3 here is CATWDGTGWFKIF. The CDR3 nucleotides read TGTGCCACCTGGGACGGCACTGGTTGGTTCAAGATATTT.

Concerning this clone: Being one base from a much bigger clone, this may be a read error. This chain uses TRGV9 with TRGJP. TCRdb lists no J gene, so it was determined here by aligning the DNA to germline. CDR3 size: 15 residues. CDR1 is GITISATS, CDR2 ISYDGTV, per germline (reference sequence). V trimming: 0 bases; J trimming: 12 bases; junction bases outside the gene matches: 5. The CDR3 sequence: CALWEVRWGKKIKVF. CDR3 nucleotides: TGTGCCTTGTGGGAGGTGCGGTGGGGCAAAAAAATCAAGGTATTT.

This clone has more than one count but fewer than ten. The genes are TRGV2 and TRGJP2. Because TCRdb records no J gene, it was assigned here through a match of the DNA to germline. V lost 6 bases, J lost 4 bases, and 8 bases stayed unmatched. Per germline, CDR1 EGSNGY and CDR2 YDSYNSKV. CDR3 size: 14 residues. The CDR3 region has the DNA TGTGCCACCTGGACCCCCCTTAGTGATTGGATCAAGACGTTT. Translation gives CATWTPLSDWIKTF.

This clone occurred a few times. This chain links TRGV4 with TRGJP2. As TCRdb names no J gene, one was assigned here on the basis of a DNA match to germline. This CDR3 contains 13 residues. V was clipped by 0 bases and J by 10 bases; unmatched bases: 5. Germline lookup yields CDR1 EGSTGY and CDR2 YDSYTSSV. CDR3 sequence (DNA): TGTGCCACCTGGGATGGGCTTCGTTGGATCAAGACGTTT. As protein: CATWDGLRWIKTF.

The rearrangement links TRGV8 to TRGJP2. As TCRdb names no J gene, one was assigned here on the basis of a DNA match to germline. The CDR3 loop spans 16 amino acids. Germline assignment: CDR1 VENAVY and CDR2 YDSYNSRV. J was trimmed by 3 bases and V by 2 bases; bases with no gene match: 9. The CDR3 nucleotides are TGTGCCACCTGGGATACCTCAGGAGGTAGTGATTGGATCAAGACGTTT. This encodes CATWDTSGGSDWIKTF.

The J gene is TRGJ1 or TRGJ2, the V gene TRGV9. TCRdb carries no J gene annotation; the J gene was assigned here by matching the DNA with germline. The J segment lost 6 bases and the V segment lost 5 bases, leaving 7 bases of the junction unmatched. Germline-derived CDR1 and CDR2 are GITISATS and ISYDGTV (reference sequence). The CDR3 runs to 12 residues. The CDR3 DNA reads TGTGCCTTGTGGGGGGAGAGTTATAAGAAACTCTTT. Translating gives CALWGESYKKLF.

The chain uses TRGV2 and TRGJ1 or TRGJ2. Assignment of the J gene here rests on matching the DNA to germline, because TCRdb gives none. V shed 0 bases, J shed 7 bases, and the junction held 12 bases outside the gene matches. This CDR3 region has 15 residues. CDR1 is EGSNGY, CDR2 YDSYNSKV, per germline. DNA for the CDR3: TGTGCCACCTGGGACGGGCAGGGGTTGGGGTATAAGAAACTCTTT. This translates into CATWDGQGLGYKKLF.

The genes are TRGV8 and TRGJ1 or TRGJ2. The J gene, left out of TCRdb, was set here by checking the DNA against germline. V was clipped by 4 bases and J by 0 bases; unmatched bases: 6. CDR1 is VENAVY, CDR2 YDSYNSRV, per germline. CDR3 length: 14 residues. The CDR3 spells CATWEPSNYYKKLF. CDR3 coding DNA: TGTGCCACCTGGGAGCCTTCGAATTATTATAAGAAACTCTTT.

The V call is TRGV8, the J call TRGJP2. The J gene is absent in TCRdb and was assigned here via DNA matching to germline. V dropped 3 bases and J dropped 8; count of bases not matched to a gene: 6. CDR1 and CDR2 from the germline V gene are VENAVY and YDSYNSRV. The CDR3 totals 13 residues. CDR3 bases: TGTGCCACCTGGGATCAAGGAGATTGGATCAAGACGTTT. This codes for CATWDQGDWIKTF.

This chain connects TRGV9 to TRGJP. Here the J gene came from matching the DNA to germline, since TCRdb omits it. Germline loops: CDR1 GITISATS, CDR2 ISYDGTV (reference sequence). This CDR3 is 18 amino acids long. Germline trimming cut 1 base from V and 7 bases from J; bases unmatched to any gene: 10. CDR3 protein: CALWEVLGRELGKKIKVF. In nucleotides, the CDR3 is TGTGCCTTGTGGGAGGTTTTAGGTAGGGAGTTGGGCAAAAAAATCAAGGTATTT.

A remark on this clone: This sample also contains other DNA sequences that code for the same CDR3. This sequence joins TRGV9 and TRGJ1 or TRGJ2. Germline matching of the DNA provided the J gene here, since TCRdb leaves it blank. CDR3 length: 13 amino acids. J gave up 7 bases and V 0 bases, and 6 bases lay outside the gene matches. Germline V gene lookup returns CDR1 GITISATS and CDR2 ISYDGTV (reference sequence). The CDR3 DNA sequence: TGTGCCTTGTGGGAGGTGCGGAAATATAAGAAACTCTTT. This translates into CALWEVRKYKKLF.

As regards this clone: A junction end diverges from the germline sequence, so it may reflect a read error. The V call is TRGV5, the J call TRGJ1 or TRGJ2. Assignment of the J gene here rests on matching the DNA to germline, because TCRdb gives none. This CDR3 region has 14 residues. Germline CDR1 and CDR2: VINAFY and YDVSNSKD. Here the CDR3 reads CATCDRQMYYKKLF. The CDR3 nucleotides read TGTGCCACCTGTGACAGGCAGATGTATTATAAGAAACTCTTT.

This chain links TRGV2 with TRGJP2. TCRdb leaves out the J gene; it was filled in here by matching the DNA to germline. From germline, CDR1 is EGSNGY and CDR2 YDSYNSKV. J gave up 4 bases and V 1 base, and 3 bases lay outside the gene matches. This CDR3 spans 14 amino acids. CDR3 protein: CATWDGHSDWIKTF. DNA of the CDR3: TGTGCCACCTGGGACGGACATAGTGATTGGATCAAGACGTTT.

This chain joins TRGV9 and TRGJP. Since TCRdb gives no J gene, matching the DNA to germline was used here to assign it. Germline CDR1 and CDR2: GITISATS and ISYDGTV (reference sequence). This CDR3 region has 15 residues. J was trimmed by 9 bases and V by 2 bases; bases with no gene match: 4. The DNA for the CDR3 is TGTGCCTTGTGGGAGGGCCGGTTGGGCAAAAAAATCAAGGTATTT. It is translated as CALWEGRLGKKIKVF.

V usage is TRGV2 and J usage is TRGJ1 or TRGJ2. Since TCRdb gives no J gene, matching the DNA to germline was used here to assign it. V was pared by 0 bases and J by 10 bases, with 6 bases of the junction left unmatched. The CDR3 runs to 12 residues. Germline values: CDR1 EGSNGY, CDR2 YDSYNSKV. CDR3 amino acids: CATWDGFDKKLF. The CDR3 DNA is TGTGCCACCTGGGACGGGTTTGACAAGAAACTCTTT.

CDR3 region: CALWEVLLGKKIKVF. CDR3 DNA sequence: TGTGCCTTGTGGGAGGTGCTTTTGGGCAAAAAAATCAAGGTATTT. The V and J genes are TRGV9 and TRGJP. J lost 10 bases, V lost 0 bases, and 3 bases had no gene match. This CDR3 is built from 15 residues. The germline gives CDR1 GITISATS, CDR2 ISYDGTV (reference sequence).

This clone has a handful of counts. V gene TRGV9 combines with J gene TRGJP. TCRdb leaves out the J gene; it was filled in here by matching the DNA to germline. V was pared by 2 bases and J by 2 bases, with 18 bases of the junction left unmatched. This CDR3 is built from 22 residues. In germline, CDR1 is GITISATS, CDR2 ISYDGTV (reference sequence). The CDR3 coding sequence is TGTGCCTTGTGGGAGGAACGACAAAACCGAAAATGGCAAGAGTTGGGCAAAAAAATCAAGGTATTT. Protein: CALWEERQNRKWQELGKKIKVF.

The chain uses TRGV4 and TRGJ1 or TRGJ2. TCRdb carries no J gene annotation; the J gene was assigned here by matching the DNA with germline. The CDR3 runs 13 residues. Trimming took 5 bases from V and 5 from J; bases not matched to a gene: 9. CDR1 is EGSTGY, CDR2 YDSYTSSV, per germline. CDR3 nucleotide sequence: TGTGCCACCTGGGGATACCCCCATTATAAGAAACTCTTT. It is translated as CATWGYPHYKKLF.

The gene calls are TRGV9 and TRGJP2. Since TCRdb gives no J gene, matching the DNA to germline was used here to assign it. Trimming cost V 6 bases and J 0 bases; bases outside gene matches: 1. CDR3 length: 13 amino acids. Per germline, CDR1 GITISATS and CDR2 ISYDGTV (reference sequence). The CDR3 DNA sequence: TGTGCCTTGTGGAATAGTAGTGATTGGATCAAGACGTTT. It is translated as CALWNSSDWIKTF.

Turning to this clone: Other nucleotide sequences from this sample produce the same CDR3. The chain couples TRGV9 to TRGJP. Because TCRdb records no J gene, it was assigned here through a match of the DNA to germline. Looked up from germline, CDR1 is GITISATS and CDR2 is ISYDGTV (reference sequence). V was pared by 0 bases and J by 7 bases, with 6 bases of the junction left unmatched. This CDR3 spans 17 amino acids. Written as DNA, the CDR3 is TGTGCCTTGTGGGAGGTGCAGACCGAGTTGGGCAAAAAAATCAAGGTATTT. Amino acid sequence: CALWEVQTELGKKIKVF.

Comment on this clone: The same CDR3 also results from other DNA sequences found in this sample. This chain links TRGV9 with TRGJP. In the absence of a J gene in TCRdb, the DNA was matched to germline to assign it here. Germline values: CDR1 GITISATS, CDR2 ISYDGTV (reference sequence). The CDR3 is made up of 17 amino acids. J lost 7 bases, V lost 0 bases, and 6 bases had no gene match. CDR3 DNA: TGTGCCTTGTGGGAGGTGCTTGGGGAGTTGGGCAAAAAAATCAAGGTATTT. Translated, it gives CALWEVLGELGKKIKVF.

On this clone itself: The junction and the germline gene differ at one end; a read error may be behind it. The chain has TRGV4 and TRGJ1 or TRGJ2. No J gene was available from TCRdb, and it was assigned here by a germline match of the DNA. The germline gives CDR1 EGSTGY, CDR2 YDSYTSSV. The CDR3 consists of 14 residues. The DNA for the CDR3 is TGTGCCACCCGGGATGGGCTGGATTATTATAAGAAACTCTTT. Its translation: CATRDGLDYYKKLF.

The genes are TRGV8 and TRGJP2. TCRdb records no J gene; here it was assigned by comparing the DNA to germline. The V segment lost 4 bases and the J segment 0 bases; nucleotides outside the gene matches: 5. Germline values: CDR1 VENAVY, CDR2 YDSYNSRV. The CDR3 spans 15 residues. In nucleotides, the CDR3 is TGTGCCACCTGGGACAAAAATAGTAGTGATTGGATCAAGACGTTT. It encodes CATWDKNSSDWIKTF.

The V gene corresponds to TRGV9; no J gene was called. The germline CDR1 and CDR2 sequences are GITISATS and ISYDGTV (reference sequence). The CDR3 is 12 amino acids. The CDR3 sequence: CALWVFYYKRLF. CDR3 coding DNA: TGTGCCTTGTGGGTGTTTTATTATAAGAGACTCTTT.